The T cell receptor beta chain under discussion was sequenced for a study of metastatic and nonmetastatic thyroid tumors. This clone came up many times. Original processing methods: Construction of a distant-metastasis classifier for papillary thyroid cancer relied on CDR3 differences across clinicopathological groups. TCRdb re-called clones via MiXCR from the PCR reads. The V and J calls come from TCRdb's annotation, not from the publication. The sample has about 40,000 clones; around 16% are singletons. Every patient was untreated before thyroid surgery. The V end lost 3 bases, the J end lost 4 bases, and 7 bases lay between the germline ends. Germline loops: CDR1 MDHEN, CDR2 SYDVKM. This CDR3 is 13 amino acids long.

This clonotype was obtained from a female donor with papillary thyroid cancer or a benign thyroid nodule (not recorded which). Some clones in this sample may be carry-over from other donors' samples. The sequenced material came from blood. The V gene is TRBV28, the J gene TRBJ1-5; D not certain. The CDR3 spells CASSLAGNQPQHF. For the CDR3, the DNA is TGTGCCAGCAGTTTGGCGGGAAATCAGCCCCAGCATTTT.